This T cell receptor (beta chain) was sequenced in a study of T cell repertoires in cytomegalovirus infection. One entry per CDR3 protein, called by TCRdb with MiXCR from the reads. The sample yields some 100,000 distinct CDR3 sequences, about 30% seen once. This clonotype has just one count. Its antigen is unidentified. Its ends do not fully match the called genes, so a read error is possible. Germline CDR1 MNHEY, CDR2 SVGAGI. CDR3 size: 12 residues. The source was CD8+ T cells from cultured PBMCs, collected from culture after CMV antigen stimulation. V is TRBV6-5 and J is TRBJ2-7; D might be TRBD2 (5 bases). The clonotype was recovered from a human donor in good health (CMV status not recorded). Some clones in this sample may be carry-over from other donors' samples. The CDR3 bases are TGTGCCACCAAGGCCTCGGGGTACGAGCGGTACTTC. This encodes CATKASGYERYF.